The 19 T cell receptor beta chains reported below all come from one sample, sequenced in a study of CD8+CD57+ T cells in acquired aplastic anemia. Profiling that covered TCR beta VDJ and CDR3 relied on genomic DNA as its template. TCRdb reprocessed the reads via MiXCR and lists one record per CDR3 protein. Of hundreds of thousands of distinct CDR3 sequences detected, approximately 86% appear once; the ten largest clones hold 35% to 50%. Patients picked for sequencing had shown CD8+CD57+ cell expansion detected by flow cytometry. Specimen: sorted CD4+, CD8+, or CD8+CD57+ T cells (not recorded which) from PBMCs. All receptors derive from a human donor with aplastic anemia.

The chain has TRBV7-2 and TRBJ2-7; D may be TRBD1 or TRBD2 (6 bases each). Trimming stripped 1 base from V and 9 bases from J, with 16 bases between. Germline-derived CDR1 and CDR2 are SGHTA and FQGNSA. This CDR3 comprises 14 residues. The CDR3 coding sequence is TGTGCCAGCAGCTTAGGGTCGGGGGCCGGGACGCAGTACGTC. Amino acids: CASSLGSGAGTQYV.

Note on this clonotype: At one end, the junction sequence differs from germline, possibly due to a read error. This sequence joins TRBV7-9 and TRBJ2-5, with D perhaps assigned TRBD1 or TRBD2 (5 bases each). The germline gives CDR1 SEHNR, CDR2 FQNEAQ (reference sequence). The CDR3 has 14 residues. The CDR3 region has the DNA TGTGCCACCAGCAGAGGCAGGGAGCAAGAGACTGAGTACTTC. It encodes CATSRGREQETEYF.

The chain is built from TRBV7-2 and TRBJ1-2; D is ambiguous. Trimming stripped 1 base from V and 3 bases from J, with 12 bases between. CDR3 size: 15 residues. The germline CDR1 and CDR2 sequences are SGHTA and FQGNSA. In DNA form, the CDR3 reads TGTGCCAGCAGCTTAGGTGCGGGCGCCGACTATGGCTACACCTTC. This sequence encodes CASSLGAGADYGYTF.

The chain uses TRBV11-3 and TRBJ2-5, with D tentatively TRBD1 (5 bases). CDR1 and CDR2 from the germline V gene are SGHNT and YENEEA. V dropped 0 bases and J dropped 4 bases, with 15 bases sitting between them. This CDR3 is 16 amino acids long. CDR3 sequence: CASSLDLTATGETQYF. DNA for the CDR3: TGTGCCAGCAGCTTAGATCTGACAGCTACCGGAGAGACCCAGTACTTC.

Notes on this clonotype: The germline gene is not matched at one end of the junction; a read error may be the cause. The gene calls are TRBV7-8 and TRBJ2-7, with TRBD1 as a possible D gene (6 bases). There are 14 residues in the CDR3. The germline V gene has CDR1 SGHVS and CDR2 FQNEAQ. In DNA, the CDR3 is TGTGCCAGCAACTTAGCAGGGGAGCCCGATACGCAGTATTTC. Translated: CASNLAGEPDTQYF.

Notes on this clonotype: Relative to the germline gene, one junction end is altered; a read error may explain this. The CDR3 sequence is CASSWGDRQGGNSEAFF. DNA of the CDR3: TGTGCCAGCAGCTGGGGGGACCGACAGGGAGGGAACTCTGAAGCTTTCTTT. V and J are TRBV7-8 and TRBJ1-1, with TRBD1 identical over 7 bases. Germline-derived CDR1 and CDR2 are SGHVS and FQNEAQ. This CDR3 comprises 17 residues.

Comment on this clonotype: The junction departs from germline at one end; a sequencing error may be responsible. The chain has TRBV7-3 and TRBJ2-3; 9 bases map to TRBD1. This CDR3 contains 13 residues. Germline V gene data show CDR1 as SGHTA and CDR2 as FQGTGA. CDR3 nucleotides: TGTGCCAGCAGGGACAGGGGCACAGATACCTATGATTTT. Translation: CASRDRGTDTYDF.

The rearrangement uses TRBV19 and TRBJ2-7; tentatively, D is TRBD1 or TRBD2 (5 bases each). Per germline, CDR1 LNHDA and CDR2 SQIVND (reference sequence). The CDR3 totals 14 residues. Trimming removed 10 bases at V and 7 bases at J, with 23 bases between. This CDR3 reads CATTIARGPKEQYF. DNA of the CDR3: TGTGCCACGACCATTGCGAGGGGACCGAAGGAGCAGTACTTC.

In the case of this clonotype: An end of the junction differs from the germline gene, which may be a read error. J is TRBJ2-7 and V is TRBV7-9, with D maybe TRBD1 (6 bases). The CDR3 totals 14 residues. CDR1 and CDR2 from the germline V gene are SEHNR and FQNEAQ (reference sequence). CDR3 sequence: CASRRGTDTGELYF. Written as DNA, the CDR3 is TGTGCCAGCAGGAGGGGGACGGACACCGGCGAGCTGTATTTC.

The rearrangement links TRBV7-6 to TRBJ2-3; 12 bases are a match to TRBD2. The CDR3 extends over 15 amino acids. From germline, CDR1 is SGHVS and CDR2 FNYEAQ. The J segment lost 5 bases and the V segment lost 5 bases, leaving 5 bases of the junction unmatched. The CDR3 reads CASSITSGRKDTQYF. The CDR3 DNA sequence: TGTGCCAGCAGCATTACTAGCGGGAGGAAAGATACGCAGTATTTT.

As regards this clonotype: Compared with germline, one end of the junction differs, possibly owing to a read error. The chain employs TRBV7-3 and TRBJ1-1, with D perhaps TRBD1 (5 bases). This CDR3 has 15 residues. Germline loops: CDR1 SGHTA, CDR2 FQGTGA. This CDR3 is CASSLVLTEDTEAFF. As DNA, the CDR3 is TGTGCCAGCAGCTTAGTTCTGACAGAGGACACAGAAGCTTTCTTT.

In regard to this clonotype: One end of the junction fails to match germline, which may point to a read error. This sequence joins TRBV7-3 and TRBJ1-1; maybe TRBD1 (5 bases). Germline assignment: CDR1 SGHTA and CDR2 FQGTGA. The CDR3 length is 13 residues. The CDR3 nucleotides are TGTGCCAGCATGCTGAATGGGGGGATTGAAGCTTTGTTT. It codes for CASMLNGGIEALF.

The chain couples TRBV29-1 to TRBJ2-7; 7 bases agree with TRBD1. Trimming took 1 base from V and 5 from J; bases not matched to a gene: 8. The length of the CDR3 is 14 residues. Germline CDR1 reads SQVTM; CDR2 reads ANQGSEA. The CDR3 spells CSVEANDRVDEQYF. The CDR3 DNA is TGCAGCGTTGAAGCGAATGACAGGGTGGACGAGCAGTACTTC.

With regard to this clonotype: At one of its ends the junction is not consistent with the germline gene, which may arise from a read error. The rearrangement joins TRBV7-3 to TRBJ2-1; D gene uncertain. Germline CDR1 SGHTA, CDR2 FQGTGA. CDR3 size: 13 residues. CDR3 region: CASSDEAIHEEFF. CDR3 nucleotides: TGTGCCAGCAGTGATGAGGCGATCCATGAGGAGTTCTTC.

V gene TRBV20-1 combines with J gene TRBJ1-6; 8 bases are shared with TRBD1. CDR1 and CDR2 (germline): DFQATT, SNEGSKA (reference sequence). The CDR3 runs to 15 residues. V gave up 2 bases and J gave up 9 bases; unmatched junction bases: 9. CDR3 sequence reads: CSARNAGGEGSPLHF. As DNA, the CDR3 is TGCAGTGCTAGAAACGCAGGGGGCGAGGGTTCACCCCTCCACTTT.

This clonotype has just a few counts. The rearrangement links TRBV10-3 to TRBJ2-7, with 12 bases aligning to TRBD1. The trim removed 10 bases at V and 6 bases at J, leaving 4 bases unmatched. Germline V CDR1 and CDR2: ENHRY, SYGVKD. The CDR3 runs to 12 residues. The chain's CDR3 is CATGQGAGEQYF. The CDR3, as DNA: TGTGCCACGGGACAGGGGGCGGGCGAGCAGTACTTC.

Worth noting for this clonotype: The junction departs from germline at one end; a sequencing error may be responsible. V is TRBV5-1 and J is TRBJ2-3, with D perhaps matching TRBD1 or TRBD2 (5 bases each). The CDR3 covers 13 residues. Per the germline V gene, CDR1 is SGHRS and CDR2 is YFSETQ. CDR3 region: CASSLERDGPQYF. The CDR3 DNA follows: TGTGCCAGCAGCTTGGAGAGGGACGGGCCGCAGTATTTT.

This clonotype was observed a handful of times. Because it lacks the conserved phenylalanine or tryptophan at the end, this CDR3 is likely a read error. It is unclear where the CDR3 begins or ends on the DNA, so no DNA is shown, and the CDR3 is as TCRdb lists it. The chain joins TRBV9 to TRBJ2-3; TRBD1 is the table's D call, not checked against the DNA. 13 amino acids form the CDR3, both terminal residues included. CDR1 is SGDLS, CDR2 YYNGEE, per germline. CDR3 protein: CASSEGGTGANTV.

In its sample, this clonotype was seen a few times. The CDR3 carries no conserved terminal phenylalanine or tryptophan, so it likely arises from a read error. No DNA is shown, since the ends of the CDR3 on it are uncertain; the CDR3 is the one TCRdb lists. The chain joins TRBV7-9 to TRBJ2-1; TRBD2 is the table's D call, not checked against the DNA. From its first to its last residue, the CDR3 has 13 amino acids. The germline V gene has CDR1 SEHNR and CDR2 FQNEAQ (reference sequence). This CDR3 is CASSFQGSGGNDE.